The 21 T cell receptor beta chains given below trace back to one sample, sequenced in a study of graft-versus-host responses after intestinal transplantation. No antigens are known for them. Sequencing was performed with immunoSEQ multiplex PCR; in TCRdb, only in-frame clones are kept and a portion is missing. This sample has about 130,000 clones, with around nine tenths found just once. The starting material was unstimulated CD4+ T cells sorted from spleen or lymph node cells, obtained before intestinal transplant. The receptor set was obtained from a human donor who received an intestinal transplant.

The rearrangement links TRBV12-5 to TRBJ2-7; D remains unclear. With 1 base removed from V and 5 bases from J, the gap between germline ends came to 12 bases. Per the germline V gene, CDR1 is LGHNT and CDR2 is FRNRAP. The CDR3 has 14 residues. CDR3 bases: TGTGCTAGTGGTTTGGGCCCCTTAGTCGACGAGCAGTACTTC. Protein product: CASGLGPLVDEQYF. Combining the CDR3 with reference TRBV12-5 and TRBJ2-7 gives the whole variable domain DARVTQTPRHKVTEMGQEVTMRCQPILGHNTVFWYRQTMMQGLELLAYFRNRAPLDDSGMPKDRFSAEMPDATLATLKIQPSEPRDSAVYFCASGLGPLVDEQYFGPGTRLTVT.

J is TRBJ2-5 and V is TRBV4-1; 7 bases are shared with TRBD1. CDR3 length: 12 amino acids. Germline loops: CDR1 MGHRA, CDR2 YSYEKL. Trimming removed 3 bases from V and 5 bases from J; junction bases left unmatched: 0. The CDR3 reads CASSHRGETQYF. As DNA, the CDR3 is TGCGCCAGCAGCCACAGGGGGGAGACCCAGTACTTC.

This clone showed up just once. V usage is TRBV2 and J usage is TRBJ1-6; tentative D call: TRBD1 (6 bases). Germline V gene data show CDR1 as SNHLY and CDR2 as FYNNEI. The length of the CDR3 is 12 residues. V was clipped by 3 bases and J by 9 bases, with 6 bases between them. The CDR3 is CASSDRGSPLHF. CDR3 DNA: TGTGCCAGCAGTGACAGGGGTTCACCCCTCCACTTT.

The chain uses TRBV27 and TRBJ1-2, with D maybe TRBD1 (6 bases). V was clipped by 3 bases and J by 4 bases, with 15 bases between them. The CDR3 runs 15 residues. Germline loops: CDR1 MNHEY, CDR2 SMNVEV (reference sequence). The CDR3 DNA is TGTGCCAGCAGTTTCAAGAGGGGGGCGATCTATGGCTACACCTTC. It codes for CASSFKRGAIYGYTF.

The chain employs TRBV25-1 and TRBJ2-5, with a weak D call TRBD1 (5 bases). This CDR3 is 15 amino acids long. Germline CDR1 is MGHDK and CDR2 is SYGVNS. V dropped 4 bases and J dropped 1 base, with 13 bases sitting between them. CDR3 loop: CASSAEQVLQETQYF. CDR3 coding DNA: TGTGCCAGCAGTGCTGAACAGGTACTCCAAGAGACCCAGTACTTC.

The DNA for the CDR3 is TGTGCCAGCAGGGAAACCGGGAACACTGAAGCTTTCTTT. This sequence encodes CASRETGNTEAFF. The chain has TRBV6-1 and TRBJ1-1; D ambiguous. The CDR3 sequence is 13 residues long. The V gene lost 6 bases and the J gene lost 1 base, with 9 bases spanning the gap. Germline values: CDR1 MNHNS, CDR2 SASEGT.

This clone has only one observation. This chain connects TRBV19 to TRBJ2-2; D is unclear. CDR1 and CDR2 from the germline V gene are LNHDA and SQIVND (reference sequence). This CDR3 spans 12 amino acids. The V gene lost 8 bases and the J gene lost 7 bases, with 11 bases spanning the gap. The CDR3 DNA is TGTGCCAGTTGCAGGCGCGGCGGGGAGCTGTTTTTT. Translating it yields CASCRRGGELFF.

CDR3 loop: CASSLITKETQYF. The CDR3 DNA sequence: TGCGCCAGCAGCTTGATCACGAAAGAGACCCAGTACTTC. The V call is TRBV5-1, the J call TRBJ2-5, with no clear D. Trimming removed 1 base at V and 3 bases at J, with 7 bases between. The CDR3 spans 13 residues. CDR1 is SGHRS, CDR2 YFSETQ, per germline.

The V gene is TRBV11-2, the J gene TRBJ2-2, with TRBD2 matching over 13 bases. The CDR3 is made up of 16 amino acids. V lost 6 bases to trimming and J lost 4 bases; unmatched junction nucleotides: 5. Germline V gene data show CDR1 as SGHAT and CDR2 as FQNNGV. The DNA for the CDR3 is TGTGCCAGCAGTCCCGGACTAGCGGGGGTCACCGGGGAGCTGTTTTTT. As protein: CASSPGLAGVTGELFF.

The chain combines TRBV14 with TRBJ2-1; no clear D gene. V was trimmed by 7 bases and J by 1 base, leaving 11 bases between them. The CDR3 loop spans 14 amino acids. Germline V gene lookup returns CDR1 SGHDN and CDR2 FVKESK. For the CDR3, the DNA is TGTGCCAGCAACCCAGGTCCATCCTACAATGAGCAGTTCTTC. The encoded protein is CASNPGPSYNEQFF.

The chain employs TRBV14 and TRBJ2-5; 7 nucleotides line up with TRBD1. Looked up from germline, CDR1 is SGHDN and CDR2 is FVKESK. The CDR3 has 14 residues. With V trimmed by 4 bases and J by 4 bases, 6 bases remained unmatched. CDR3 protein: CASSPQGVGETQYF. DNA for the CDR3: TGTGCCAGCAGCCCCCAGGGGGTTGGAGAGACCCAGTACTTC.

The chain recombines TRBV5-1 with TRBJ2-5, with a weak D call TRBD2 (7 bases). Trimming stripped 0 bases from V and 5 bases from J, with 11 bases between. Germline values: CDR1 SGHRS, CDR2 YFSETQ. There are 14 residues in the CDR3. CDR3 in amino acids: CASSLGGGEETQYF. The CDR3 DNA reads TGCGCCAGCAGCTTGGGGGGGGGCGAGGAGACCCAGTACTTC. Looking up the rest from reference TRBV5-1 and TRBJ2-5 gives the full variable domain: KAGVTQTPRYLIKTRGQQVTLSCSPISGHRSVSWYQQTPGQGLQFLFEYFSETQRNKGNFPGRFSGRQFSNSRSEMNVSTLELGDSALYLCASSLGGGEETQYFGPGTRLLVL.

The chain has TRBV19 and TRBJ1-6; 11 bases map to TRBD1. This CDR3 is 15 amino acids long. V trimming: 7 bases; J trimming: 9 bases; junction bases outside the gene matches: 8. The V gene's germline CDR1 is LNHDA and CDR2 SQIVND (reference sequence). In nucleotides, the CDR3 is TGTGCCAGTACCAAGGGGACAGGGGGGGGTTCACCCCTCCACTTT. Its protein is CASTKGTGGGSPLHF.

This chain joins TRBV7-2 and TRBJ2-7; perhaps TRBD1 as D (5 bases). This CDR3 contains 13 residues. Germline V CDR1 and CDR2: SGHTA, FQGNSA. Trimming left V 4 bases short and J 6 bases short, with 13 bases between. CDR3 protein: CASSSLGLGEQYF. In DNA form, the CDR3 reads TGTGCCAGCAGCTCCTTGGGGCTCGGCGAGCAGTACTTC.

The V call is TRBV9, the J call TRBJ2-1; tentative D call: TRBD1 (6 bases). V lost 0 bases and J lost 0, with 10 bases in between. CDR1 SGDLS and CDR2 YYNGEE come from the germline V gene. The CDR3 spans 16 residues. CDR3 residues: CASSVERGNSYNEQFF. CDR3 sequence (DNA): TGTGCCAGCAGCGTAGAAAGGGGGAACTCCTACAATGAGCAGTTCTTC.

V gene TRBV7-8 combines with J gene TRBJ2-6, with D possibly TRBD2 on 5 matching bases. The CDR3 has 14 amino acids. CDR1 is SGHVS, CDR2 FQNEAQ, per germline. Trimming stripped 5 bases from V and 4 bases from J, with 9 bases between. CDR3 DNA: TGTGCCAGCAGCCCGCCGGGGGGGGCCAACGTCCTGACTTTC. Translated: CASSPPGGANVLTF.

The CDR3 bases are TGTGCCAGCAGCTTTAGGGGGAATATGAACACTGAAGCTTTCTTT. Its translation is CASSFRGNMNTEAFF. The chain couples TRBV7-9 to TRBJ1-1; a possible D gene is TRBD1 (6 bases). Trimming shortened V by 3 bases and J by 0 bases, and 11 bases separated the two germline ends. The germline V gene encodes CDR1 SEHNR and CDR2 FQNEAQ (reference sequence). The CDR3 loop spans 15 amino acids. The complete variable domain, with remaining parts taken from reference TRBV7-9 and TRBJ1-1, reads DTGVSQNPRHKITKRGQNVTFRCDPISEHNRLYWYRQTLGQGPEFLTYFQNEAQLEKSRLLSDRFSAERPKGSFSTLEIQRTEQGDSAMYLCASSFRGNMNTEAFFGQGTRLTVV.

The rearrangement links TRBV7-9 to TRBJ2-3; D not certain. CDR3 size: 9 residues. Trimming removed 8 bases from V and 13 bases from J, with 10 bases in between. The V gene's germline CDR1 is SEHNR and CDR2 FQNEAQ (reference sequence). The CDR3, as DNA: TGTGCCAGCCCATCGACGGAGTATTTT. The encoded protein is CASPSTEYF.

This clone was detected only once. This chain joins TRBV6-1 and TRBJ2-3; 11 bases align to TRBD2. Trimming took 7 bases from V and 2 from J; bases not matched to a gene: 2. Germline V CDR1 and CDR2: MNHNS, SASEGT. This CDR3 comprises 14 residues. Here the CDR3 reads CASKLAGATDTQYF. The CDR3 DNA reads TGTGCCAGCAAACTAGCGGGGGCCACAGATACGCAGTATTTT.

The rearrangement joins TRBV29-1 to TRBJ1-2; D call uncertain. CDR3 size: 14 residues. Germline V gene lookup returns CDR1 SQVTM and CDR2 ANQGSEA. Trimming removed 0 bases at V and 10 bases at J, with 18 bases between. The chain's CDR3 is CSVEDHGGTRYYTF. CDR3 nucleotide sequence: TGCAGCGTTGAAGATCACGGCGGTACTCGATACTACACCTTC.

J is TRBJ2-7 and V is TRBV7-2; possibly TRBD2 for D (6 bases). This CDR3 comprises 12 residues. CDR1 SGHTA and CDR2 FQGNSA come from the germline V gene. V was trimmed by 6 bases and J by 4 bases, leaving 10 bases between them. CDR3 sequence: CASRPGGYEQYF. The CDR3 DNA follows: TGTGCCAGCAGGCCTGGAGGGTACGAGCAGTACTTC.